What follows are 27 T cell receptor beta chains derived from one specimen sequenced in a study of shared clonotypes between healthy human individuals. Positive CCR7 selection of CD45RO-negative cells yielded the naive CD8 cells, and terminally differentiated effector memory CD45RA+ cells were excluded. Only in-frame clones appear in the TCRdb table, and some are missing; sequencing was by immunoSEQ multiplex PCR. The profile shows 1.5 million to 2.5 million clones, approximately 95% of them singletons. The sample was naive CD8+ T cells sorted from blood. These receptors all come from a man between 18 and 35 years old in good health.

Of note for this clone: Other DNA sequences in the sample encode the same CDR3. The rearrangement uses TRBV6-5 and TRBJ2-3; 12 bases line up with TRBD2. Trimming removed 4 bases from V and 3 bases from J; junction bases left unmatched: 2. Germline V lookup: CDR1 MNHEY, CDR2 SVGAGI. The CDR3 contains 15 residues. The CDR3 is CASSSGTSGTDTQYF. The DNA of the CDR3 is TGTGCCAGCAGTTCCGGGACTAGCGGGACAGATACGCAGTATTTT.

V and J are TRBV27 and TRBJ1-1, with 8 bases aligning to TRBD1. Unmatched junction bases numbered 10, after V lost 3 bases and J lost 7 bases. CDR3 length: 15 residues. CDR1 MNHEY and CDR2 SMNVEV come from the germline V gene (reference sequence). The CDR3 is CASSFDRGRPNEAFF. CDR3 nucleotides: TGTGCCAGCAGTTTCGACAGGGGAAGACCCAATGAAGCTTTCTTT.

The rearrangement joins TRBV6-5 to TRBJ2-7, with TRBD2 matching over 8 bases. CDR1 MNHEY and CDR2 SVGAGI come from the germline V gene. With V trimmed by 0 bases and J by 3 bases, 4 bases remained unmatched. This CDR3 is 15 amino acids long. CDR3 in amino acids: CASSYSAGALYEQYF. In DNA, the CDR3 is TGTGCCAGCAGTTACTCAGCGGGGGCCCTCTACGAGCAGTACTTC.

A note on this clone: The same CDR3 is also encoded by other DNA sequences in this sample. The chain combines TRBV5-1 with TRBJ2-1, with D tentatively TRBD2 (5 bases). CDR1 is SGHRS and CDR2 is YFSETQ in the germline V gene. Trimming took off 1 base at V and 0 bases at J, with 8 bases between the two ends. This CDR3 is built from 15 residues. CDR3 in DNA: TGCGCCAGCAGCTTGTCGGGGAGCTCCTACAATGAGCAGTTCTTC. It codes for CASSLSGSSYNEQFF.

Ten or more counts support this clone. The rearrangement uses TRBV2 and TRBJ1-2, with D uncertain. The CDR3 contains 12 residues. The V gene's germline CDR1 is SNHLY and CDR2 FYNNEI. V lost 3 bases, J lost 8 bases, and 10 bases lay in between. In DNA, the CDR3 is TGTGCCAGCAGTGACGTCGCGGGGGGCTACACCTTC. Protein: CASSDVAGGYTF.

The chain joins TRBV6-6 to TRBJ1-5; no definite D call. From germline, CDR1 is MNHNY and CDR2 SVGAGI (reference sequence). The CDR3 is 15 amino acids. The V and J ends lost 7 bases and 5 bases respectively, with 18 bases between them. The CDR3 DNA reads as TGTGCCAGCACGGCAGGACTTCCGGCTTATCAGCCCCAGCATTTT. Translating gives CASTAGLPAYQPQHF.

J is TRBJ2-3 and V is TRBV10-3; D remains ambiguous. Germline CDR1 reads ENHRY; CDR2 reads SYGVKD. This CDR3 is built from 12 residues. The germline V and J ends were trimmed by 6 bases and 4 bases, with 8 bases remaining between them. CDR3 loop: CAISRVSDTQYF. The DNA of the CDR3 is TGTGCCATCAGCCGGGTTTCAGATACGCAGTATTTT.

The chain employs TRBV4-3 and TRBJ2-3; 8 bases fit TRBD2. This CDR3 has 16 residues. The trim removed 4 bases at V and 0 bases at J, leaving 6 bases unmatched. CDR1 and CDR2 from the germline V gene are LGHNA and YSLEER. For the CDR3, the DNA is TGCGCCAGCAGCCCTCGGGGGGGTCCTAGCACAGATACGCAGTATTTT. Protein product: CASSPRGGPSTDTQYF.

The rearrangement joins TRBV29-1 to TRBJ2-1; 9 bases are a match to TRBD2. CDR3 size: 15 residues. J was trimmed by 4 bases and V by 1 base; bases with no gene match: 5. Germline CDR1 reads SQVTM; CDR2 reads ANQGSEA. The CDR3 protein is CSVEGAGGGYNEQFF. The CDR3 nucleotides read TGCAGCGTTGAAGGAGCGGGAGGAGGGTACAATGAGCAGTTCTTC.

V and J are TRBV28 and TRBJ2-1; D not certain. Per germline, CDR1 MDHEN and CDR2 SYDVKM. The CDR3 is made up of 12 amino acids. V lost 0 bases and J 7 bases, leaving 4 bases between the germline ends. The chain's CDR3 is CASSLWSNEQFF. CDR3 nucleotides: TGTGCCAGCAGTTTATGGTCAAATGAGCAGTTCTTC.

Note on this clone: The same CDR3 also results from other DNA sequences found in this sample. The chain joins TRBV14 to TRBJ2-3; 8 bases are shared with TRBD2. Germline V lookup: CDR1 SGHDN, CDR2 FVKESK. The CDR3 consists of 16 residues. Trimming took 0 bases from V and 1 from J; bases not matched to a gene: 3. CDR3 in amino acids: CASSQDRAGGTDTQYF. The CDR3 region has the DNA TGTGCCAGCAGCCAAGACAGAGCGGGGGGCACAGATACGCAGTATTTT. The full variable domain, rest sourced from reference TRBV14 and TRBJ2-3, is EAGVTQFPSHSVIEKGQTVTLRCDPISGHDNLYWYRRVMGKEIKFLLHFVKESKQDESGMPNNRFLAERTGGTYSTLKVQPAELEDSGVYFCASSQDRAGGTDTQYFGPGTRLTVL.

The gene calls are TRBV25-1 and TRBJ2-7, with D perhaps matching TRBD2 (6 bases). CDR1 is MGHDK and CDR2 is SYGVNS in the germline V gene. The CDR3 is made up of 14 amino acids. V lost 2 bases and J lost 2, with 10 bases in between. CDR3 in DNA: TGTGCCAGCAGTGAACGGGAGTCCCCCTACGAGCAGTACTTC. This encodes CASSERESPYEQYF.

J is TRBJ2-3 and V is TRBV18; 9 nucleotides agree with TRBD1. J gave up 0 bases and V 6 bases, and 4 bases lay outside the gene matches. Germline CDR1 and CDR2: KGHSH and LQKENI. The CDR3 runs to 15 residues. CDR3 loop: CASSLGQGSTDTQYF. The CDR3 coding sequence is TGTGCCAGCTCCCTCGGACAGGGGAGCACAGATACGCAGTATTTT.

This chain connects TRBV5-1 to TRBJ2-7; 7 nucleotides match TRBD1. CDR3 length: 14 amino acids. Germline V gene data show CDR1 as SGHRS and CDR2 as YFSETQ. J gave up 2 bases and V 2 bases, and 4 bases lay outside the gene matches. In nucleotides, the CDR3 is TGCGCCAGCAGCTTTGGGACAGCAGCCTACGAGCAGTACTTC. It encodes CASSFGTAAYEQYF.

The CDR3 nucleotides read TGTGCCAGCGCGGGTTTCATGAACACTGAAGCTTTCTTT. Its translation is CASAGFMNTEAFF. This chain uses TRBV28 with TRBJ1-1; D gene ambiguous. The CDR3 is 13 residues long. V shed 8 bases and J shed 0 bases, with 10 bases lying between them. Germline V gene data show CDR1 as MDHEN and CDR2 as SYDVKM.

The J gene is TRBJ2-7, the V gene TRBV4-1; 10 positions match TRBD2. With V trimmed by 0 bases and J by 4 bases, 6 bases remained unmatched. The CDR3 has 16 amino acids. Germline V gene sequence: CDR1 MGHRA, CDR2 YSYEKL. The CDR3: CASSQESLAGVYEQYF. For the CDR3, the DNA is TGCGCCAGCAGCCAAGAAAGCCTAGCGGGAGTGTACGAGCAGTACTTC.

This chain's CDR3 is CSVVNRGGTEAFF. The CDR3 DNA reads TGCAGCGTAGTAAACAGGGGGGGGACTGAAGCTTTCTTT. This chain links TRBV29-1 with TRBJ1-1, with 8 bases lining up with TRBD1. The J segment lost 5 bases and the V segment lost 6 bases, leaving 8 bases of the junction unmatched. CDR3 length equals 13 residues. Germline CDR1 reads SQVTM; CDR2 reads ANQGSEA.

In regard to this clone: This specimen includes other DNA sequences encoding the same CDR3. The CDR3 protein is CASSAGTVTYEQYF. CDR3 coding DNA: TGTGCCAGCAGCGCCGGGACAGTTACCTACGAGCAGTACTTC. The chain is built from TRBV9 and TRBJ2-7; 7 bases align to TRBD1. Germline CDR1 SGDLS, CDR2 YYNGEE. This CDR3 has 14 residues. V lost 3 bases to trimming and J lost 2 bases; unmatched junction nucleotides: 5.

A remark on this clone: Other nucleotide sequences in the sample specify the same CDR3. The chain combines TRBV27 with TRBJ2-7; TRBD1 matches 7 bases. The V gene's germline CDR1 is MNHEY and CDR2 SMNVEV (reference sequence). The CDR3 totals 13 residues. Trimming took 5 bases from V and 1 from J; bases not matched to a gene: 2. CDR3 region: CASSQGVSYEQYF. The CDR3 DNA sequence: TGTGCCAGCAGTCAGGGGGTATCCTACGAGCAGTACTTC.

V is TRBV7-9 and J is TRBJ1-2; D is ambiguous. Trimming took 4 bases from V and 0 from J, leaving 21 bases between them. CDR3 length: 18 residues. The germline V gene encodes CDR1 SEHNR and CDR2 FQNEAQ (reference sequence). The CDR3 loop reads CASSSAVGSFQANYGYTF. The CDR3 DNA is TGTGCCAGCAGCTCGGCAGTTGGAAGTTTCCAAGCTAACTATGGCTACACCTTC. Drawing the rest from reference TRBV7-9 and TRBJ1-2, the complete variable domain is DTGVSQNPRHKITKRGQNVTFRCDPISEHNRLYWYRQTLGQGPEFLTYFQNEAQLEKSRLLSDRFSAERPKGSFSTLEIQRTEQGDSAMYLCASSSAVGSFQANYGYTFGSGTRLTVV.

The J gene is TRBJ2-7, the V gene TRBV7-2, with 8 bases that match TRBD2. The CDR3 has 18 amino acids. CDR1 and CDR2 from the germline V gene are SGHTA and FQGNSA. J gave up 2 bases and V 4 bases, and 16 bases lay outside the gene matches. CDR3 loop: CASSSLGGTSGRPYEQYF. DNA of the CDR3: TGTGCCAGCAGCTCGCTTGGAGGCACTAGCGGTAGACCCTACGAGCAGTACTTC.

The gene calls are TRBV28 and TRBJ2-7; possible D gene TRBD1, 5 bases. CDR3 length: 15 amino acids. V shed 3 bases and J shed 3 bases, with 15 bases lying between them. Germline-derived CDR1 and CDR2 are MDHEN and SYDVKM. CDR3 protein: CASSLDEGAYYEQYF. The CDR3 bases are TGTGCCAGCAGTTTGGACGAAGGGGCTTACTACGAGCAGTACTTC. Based on the CDR3 plus reference TRBV28 and TRBJ2-7, the full variable domain is DVKVTQSSRYLVKRTGEKVFLECVQDMDHENMFWYRQDPGLGLRLIYFSYDVKMKEKGDIPEGYSVSREKKERFSLILESASTNQTSMYLCASSLDEGAYYEQYFGPGTRLTVT.

This rearrangement joins TRBV28 to TRBJ2-5; the D is unclear. The CDR3 sequence is 14 residues long. Trimming removed 4 bases from V and 4 bases from J, with 13 bases in between. Looked up from germline, CDR1 is MDHEN and CDR2 is SYDVKM. The CDR3 coding sequence is TGTGCCAGCAGTTCCCTTGCTGCGCCAGAGACCCAGTACTTC. It codes for CASSSLAAPETQYF.

The chain has TRBV2 and TRBJ2-5, with TRBD2 matching over 14 bases. The CDR3 extends over 15 amino acids. Germline values: CDR1 SNHLY, CDR2 FYNNEI. V shed 7 bases and J 5 bases; nucleotides not matched to a gene: 6. The CDR3 loop is CASTRLAGGPETQYF. The DNA for the CDR3 is TGTGCCAGCACTAGACTAGCGGGGGGGCCGGAGACCCAGTACTTC.

This clone was observed a single time. This chain uses TRBV4-1 with TRBJ1-6, with D unclear. The CDR3 loop spans 13 amino acids. Germline assignment: CDR1 MGHRA and CDR2 YSYEKL. Trimming pared 3 bases from V and 8 bases from J, leaving 8 bases between. CDR3 loop: CASSHDRYSPLHF. The CDR3 DNA is TGCGCCAGCAGCCATGATAGGTATTCACCCCTCCACTTT.

The rearrangement joins TRBV5-4 to TRBJ2-7, with D perhaps TRBD1 (6 bases). Germline V gives CDR1 SGHNT, CDR2 YYREEE (reference sequence). V was trimmed by 3 bases and J by 2 bases, leaving 15 bases between them. The CDR3 spans 15 residues. The CDR3 reads CASSWGSGATYEQYF. For the CDR3, the DNA is TGTGCCAGCAGCTGGGGGTCAGGGGCTACCTACGAGCAGTACTTC.

The gene calls are TRBV9 and TRBJ2-1; 7 nucleotides align to TRBD2. V shed 3 bases and J 7 bases; nucleotides not matched to a gene: 16. The CDR3 is 17 residues long. Germline loops: CDR1 SGDLS, CDR2 YYNGEE. DNA of the CDR3: TGTGCCAGCAGCGATAAGTCCTTTACTAGCGCGGGAAATGAGCAGTTCTTC. This codes for CASSDKSFTSAGNEQFF.